One and the same sample provided the 5 T cell receptor beta chains below, sequenced in a study of T cell repertoires in cytomegalovirus infection. TCRdb fed the reads into MiXCR, producing one record per CDR3 protein. Of 150,000 or so distinct CDR3 sequences listed, under 8% are singletons. Sequenced input: PBMCs. The source is a human donor in good health (CMV status not recorded). Some clones in this sample may be carry-over from other donors' samples.

This clonotype was seen at least ten times. This rearrangement joins TRBV7-2 to TRBJ2-3; the D gene is possibly TRBD1 (7 bases). V was cut by 3 bases and J by 4 bases, with 20 bases left in between. The CDR3 consists of 17 residues. The germline gives CDR1 SGHTA, CDR2 FQGNSA. The CDR3 DNA follows: TGTGCCAGCAGCTTGGGGCCAGGAGGGGGCATTTCAGATACGCAGTATTTT. Encoded protein: CASSLGPGGGISDTQYF.

With respect to this clonotype: A much larger clone differs from this one at a single base, so this may be a read error. This chain links TRBV7-6 with TRBJ2-7, with D perhaps matching TRBD1 (6 bases). The CDR3 is 13 amino acids. CDR1 and CDR2 from the germline V gene are SGHVS and FNYEAQ. Trimming took off 5 bases at V and 6 bases at J, with 14 bases between the two ends. CDR3 coding DNA: TGTGCCAGCAGCCTCCAGGGGACGTGCGAGCAGTACTTC. Encoded protein: CASSLQGTCEQYF. Complete variable domain (other parts from reference TRBV7-6 and TRBJ2-7): GAGVSQSPRYKVTKRGQDVALRCDPISGHVSLYWYRQALGQGPEFLTYFNYEAQQDKSGLPNDRFSAERPEGSISTLTIQRTEQRDSAMYRCASSLQGTCEQYFGPGTRLTVT.

Many counts were recorded for this clonotype. The chain uses TRBV24-1 and TRBJ1-1, with 7 bases matching TRBD1. This CDR3 is built from 14 residues. CDR1 is KGHDR, CDR2 SFDVKD, per germline. V was pared by 7 bases and J by 2 bases, with 6 bases of the junction left unmatched. CDR3 sequence: CATSLTGSNTEAFF. In DNA, the CDR3 is TGTGCCACCAGCCTGACAGGGTCCAACACTGAAGCTTTCTTT.

In this sample, this clonotype turned up many times. V and J are TRBV7-6 and TRBJ2-1; D unclear. In germline, CDR1 is SGHVS, CDR2 FNYEAQ. V shed 8 bases and J shed 3 bases, with 17 bases lying between them. This CDR3 is built from 15 residues. The CDR3 DNA sequence: TGTGCCAGCCGGGCCCAACGGTCTATCTACAATGAGCAGTTCTTC. Its protein is CASRAQRSIYNEQFF.

This clonotype came up a few times. The rearrangement joins TRBV20-1 to TRBJ2-1; 12 nucleotides match TRBD2. CDR1 is DFQATT, CDR2 SNEGSKA, per germline (reference sequence). V lost 2 bases to trimming and J lost 2 bases; unmatched junction nucleotides: 4. The CDR3 runs to 16 residues. The CDR3 DNA is TGCAGTGCTAGAAGCCTAGCGGGGGGGCCCTACAATGAGCAGTTCTTC. This gives the protein CSARSLAGGPYNEQFF.